This passage covers 23 T cell receptor beta chains from one sample sequenced in a study of monozygotic twins with inflammatory bowel disease. Reanalyzing the 5' RACE reads, TCRdb keeps one entry per CDR3 protein, without DNA. The sample totals approximately 400,000 distinct CDR3 sequences. The sample consisted of blood. The source of these receptors is a human donor with ulcerative colitis or Crohn's disease, or a healthy co-twin of an affected twin (not recorded which).

This chain connects TRBV4-2 to TRBJ2-1; without DNA, the TCRdb call of TRBD2 cannot be checked. This CDR3 has 17 residues. Germline V gives CDR1 LGHNA, CDR2 YNFKEQ. This chain's CDR3 is CASSQPGTSGSYNEQFF.

CDR3 residues: CATNLGTGGYEQYF. The chain combines TRBV10-3 with TRBJ2-7; checking the TCRdb D call of TRBD1 is not possible without DNA. Germline CDR1 reads ENHRY; CDR2 reads SYGVKD. This CDR3 is built from 14 residues.

The CDR3 protein is CASSQDGTEETQYF. The chain is built from TRBV4-3 and TRBJ2-5. Germline V gene lookup returns CDR1 LGHNA and CDR2 YSLEER. The CDR3 spans 14 residues.

The chain joins TRBV29-1 to TRBJ2-2; TCRdb's D call of TRBD2 is untestable without DNA. The CDR3 runs 13 residues. Germline V gene sequence: CDR1 SQVTM, CDR2 ANQGSEA. CDR3 residues: CSVVGPNTGELFF.

The chain is built from TRBV20-1 and TRBJ2-1; TCRdb proposes TRBD1, but this gene call is untestable without DNA. Per the germline V gene, CDR1 is DFQATT and CDR2 is SNEGSKA (reference sequence). The CDR3 sequence is 17 residues long. Here the CDR3 reads CSARDPRGALAPNEQFF.

The chain employs TRBV7-2 and TRBJ2-1; lacking DNA, the TRBD2 call made by TCRdb goes unchecked. Germline V gives CDR1 SGHTA, CDR2 FQGNSA. The CDR3 covers 15 residues. CDR3 in amino acids: CASSRRLAGGNEQFF. The complete variable domain, with remaining parts taken from reference TRBV7-2 and TRBJ2-1, reads GAGVSQSPSNKVTEKGKDVELRCDPISGHTALYWYRQSLGQGLEFLIYFQGNSAPDKSGLPSDRFSAERTGGSVSTLTIQRTQQEDSAVYLCASSRRLAGGNEQFFGPGTRLTVL.

The chain employs TRBV20-1 and TRBJ2-3; the TCRdb D gene call, TRBD1, has no DNA to confirm it. Per the germline V gene, CDR1 is DFQATT and CDR2 is SNEGSKA (reference sequence). The CDR3 runs to 15 residues. The CDR3 sequence is CSAIAGAQAGDTQYF.

This chain's CDR3 is CASSVGQGSYEQYF. V and J are TRBV5-1 and TRBJ2-7. This CDR3 is 14 amino acids long. CDR1 is SGHRS and CDR2 is YFSETQ in the germline V gene.

V usage is TRBV20-1 and J usage is TRBJ2-5; TCRdb's assignment of TRBD2 cannot be checked, as there is no DNA. The CDR3 is 16 amino acids. CDR1 and CDR2 (germline): DFQATT, SNEGSKA (reference sequence). The CDR3 protein is CSAAPDWQGDGETQYF.

The chain uses TRBV28 and TRBJ2-3. Germline V CDR1 and CDR2: MDHEN, SYDVKM. This CDR3 has 13 amino acids. Here the CDR3 reads CASKKTSTDTQYF.

The chain carries TRBV3-1 and TRBJ2-5; the TCRdb D gene call, TRBD1, has no DNA to confirm it. Germline lookup yields CDR1 LGHDT and CDR2 YNNKEL (reference sequence). The CDR3 is 13 amino acids. The CDR3 sequence: CASSARGLETQYF.

The chain carries TRBV27 and TRBJ2-3; TCRdb's D call of TRBD1 is untestable without DNA. Germline CDR1 reads MNHEY; CDR2 reads SMNVEV (reference sequence). The CDR3 has 15 amino acids. The CDR3 reads CASSGTAHGLDTQYF.

The genes are TRBV6-5 and TRBJ1-1; no DNA is available, so the TRBD1 call from TCRdb remains unchecked. The CDR3 consists of 15 residues. Germline V gene sequence: CDR1 MNHEY, CDR2 SVGAGI. The CDR3 protein is CASSYSAGVGTEAFF.

This rearrangement joins TRBV6-5 to TRBJ1-1. This CDR3 comprises 14 residues. Per the germline V gene, CDR1 is MNHEY and CDR2 is SVGAGI. The CDR3 sequence is CASSYSFQNTEAFF.

The chain joins TRBV7-2 to TRBJ2-5; the TRBD2 assignment by TCRdb is unverifiable without DNA. This CDR3 region has 14 residues. Germline loops: CDR1 SGHTA, CDR2 FQGNSA. CDR3 sequence reads: CASRFGGDDKTQYF. Full variable domain (outside the CDR3, taken from reference TRBV7-2 and TRBJ2-5): GAGVSQSPSNKVTEKGKDVELRCDPISGHTALYWYRQSLGQGLEFLIYFQGNSAPDKSGLPSDRFSAERTGGSVSTLTIQRTQQEDSAVYLCASRFGGDDKTQYFGPGTRLLVL.

V is TRBV2 and J is TRBJ2-7; absent DNA, TCRdb's TRBD2 call cannot be checked. The germline V gene has CDR1 SNHLY and CDR2 FYNNEI. This CDR3 has 13 amino acids. Here the CDR3 reads CASSPGGFYEQYF.

V usage is TRBV27 and J usage is TRBJ2-7; absent DNA, TCRdb's TRBD2 call cannot be checked. Per the germline V gene, CDR1 is MNHEY and CDR2 is SMNVEV (reference sequence). This CDR3 spans 12 amino acids. The CDR3 loop reads CASSSGGYEQYF.

The chain is built from TRBV18 and TRBJ2-7. Germline-derived CDR1 and CDR2 are KGHSH and LQKENI. The CDR3 has 15 residues. CDR3 loop: CASSSNTQRSYEQYF.

J is TRBJ2-2 and V is TRBV12-3 or TRBV12-4; TCRdb's D gene call, TRBD1, goes unchecked for lack of DNA. This CDR3 contains 13 residues. CDR3 sequence reads: CASSFRGTGELFF.

This chain links TRBV4-1 with TRBJ1-5; without DNA, the TCRdb call of TRBD1 cannot be checked. The CDR3 sequence is 19 residues long. From germline, CDR1 is MGHRA and CDR2 YSYEKL. The CDR3 reads CASSQRAAGGGGSNQPQHF.

The rearrangement uses TRBV12-3 or TRBV12-4 and TRBJ2-1; TCRdb selects TRBD1, and the lack of DNA leaves this call unchecked. This CDR3 has 14 residues. The CDR3 loop is CASNRDRGFNEQFF.

V and J are TRBV15 and TRBJ2-7. The CDR3 is made up of 13 amino acids. Germline CDR1 LNHNV, CDR2 YYDKDF (reference sequence). The CDR3 reads CATSSYNENEQYF.

V and J are TRBV29-1 and TRBJ2-5; TCRdb names TRBD1, which stays unverified in the absence of DNA. The CDR3 extends over 12 amino acids. CDR1 and CDR2 from the germline V gene are SQVTM and ANQGSEA. The CDR3 region is CSVRAGAETQYF.